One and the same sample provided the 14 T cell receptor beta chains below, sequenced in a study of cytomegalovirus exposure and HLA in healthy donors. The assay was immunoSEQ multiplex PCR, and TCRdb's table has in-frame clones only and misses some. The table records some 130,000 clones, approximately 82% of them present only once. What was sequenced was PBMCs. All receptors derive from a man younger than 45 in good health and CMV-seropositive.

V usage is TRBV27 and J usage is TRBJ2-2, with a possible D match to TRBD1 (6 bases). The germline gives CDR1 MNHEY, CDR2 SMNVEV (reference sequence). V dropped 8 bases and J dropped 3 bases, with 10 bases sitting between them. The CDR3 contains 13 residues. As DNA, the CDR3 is TGTGCCAGCTGGGACACCTACACCGGGGAGCTGTTTTTT. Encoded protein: CASWDTYTGELFF.

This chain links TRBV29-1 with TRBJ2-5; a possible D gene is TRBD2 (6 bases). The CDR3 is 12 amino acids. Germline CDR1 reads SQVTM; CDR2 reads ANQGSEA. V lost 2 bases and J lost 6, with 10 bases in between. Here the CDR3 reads CSVETSYKTQYF. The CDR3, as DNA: TGCAGCGTTGAAACTAGCTACAAGACCCAGTACTTC.

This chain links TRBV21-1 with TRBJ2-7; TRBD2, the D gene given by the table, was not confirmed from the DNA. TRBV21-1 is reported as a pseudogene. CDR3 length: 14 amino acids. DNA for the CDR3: TGTGCCAGCCCATTTAGCGGGAGCTCCTACGAGCAGTACTTC. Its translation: CASPFSGSSYEQYF.

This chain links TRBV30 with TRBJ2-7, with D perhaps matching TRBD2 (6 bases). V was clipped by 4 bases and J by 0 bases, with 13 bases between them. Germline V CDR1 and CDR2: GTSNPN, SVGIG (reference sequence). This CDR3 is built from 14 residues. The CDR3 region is CAWKGGGVSYEQYF. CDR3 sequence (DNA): TGTGCCTGGAAAGGCGGCGGGGTCTCCTACGAGCAGTACTTC.

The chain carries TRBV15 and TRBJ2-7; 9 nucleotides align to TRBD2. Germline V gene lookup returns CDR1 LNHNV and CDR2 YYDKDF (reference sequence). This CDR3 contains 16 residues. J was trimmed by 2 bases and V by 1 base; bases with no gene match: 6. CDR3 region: CATSRGGAGGAYEQYF. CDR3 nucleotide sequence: TGTGCCACCAGCAGAGGGGGAGCGGGAGGTGCCTACGAGCAGTACTTC.

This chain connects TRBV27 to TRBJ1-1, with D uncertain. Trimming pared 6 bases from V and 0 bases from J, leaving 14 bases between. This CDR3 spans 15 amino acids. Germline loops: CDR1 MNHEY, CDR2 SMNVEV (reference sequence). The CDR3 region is CASSSTQALNTEAFF. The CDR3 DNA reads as TGTGCCAGCAGCTCAACGCAGGCTTTGAACACTGAAGCTTTCTTT.

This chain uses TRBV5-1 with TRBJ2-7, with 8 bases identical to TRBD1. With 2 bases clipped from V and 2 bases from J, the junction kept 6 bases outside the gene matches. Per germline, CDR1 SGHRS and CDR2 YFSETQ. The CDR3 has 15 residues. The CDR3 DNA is TGCGCCAGCAGCTTAGCAGGGGGCTTCCCCTACGAGCAGTACTTC. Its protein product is CASSLAGGFPYEQYF.

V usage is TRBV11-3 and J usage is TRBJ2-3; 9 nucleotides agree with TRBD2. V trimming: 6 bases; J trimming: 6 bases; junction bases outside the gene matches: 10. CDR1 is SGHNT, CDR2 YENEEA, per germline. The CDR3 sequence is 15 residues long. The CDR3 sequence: CASSQREDPVDTQYF. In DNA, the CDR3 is TGTGCCAGCAGTCAGCGGGAGGACCCCGTGGATACGCAGTATTTT. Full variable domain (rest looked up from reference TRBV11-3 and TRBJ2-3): EAGVVQSPRYKIIEKKQPVAFWCNPISGHNTLYWYLQNLGQGPELLIRYENEEAVDDSQLPKDRFSAERLKGVDSTLKIQPAELGDSAVYLCASSQREDPVDTQYFGPGTRLTVL.

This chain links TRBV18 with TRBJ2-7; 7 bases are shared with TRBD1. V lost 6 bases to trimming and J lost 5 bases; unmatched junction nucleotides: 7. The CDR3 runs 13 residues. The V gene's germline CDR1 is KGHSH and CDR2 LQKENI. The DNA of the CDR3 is TGTGCCAGCTCCCCCGGGACAGCGGACGAGCAGTACTTC. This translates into CASSPGTADEQYF.

CDR3 residues: CASSLGGLGTGELFF. In nucleotides, the CDR3 is TGTGCCAGCAGCTTAGGAGGGCTGGGCACCGGGGAGCTGTTTTTT. The gene calls are TRBV7-3 and TRBJ2-2; possible D gene TRBD2, 6 bases. Germline V lookup: CDR1 SGHTA, CDR2 FQGTGA. V lost 2 bases to trimming and J lost 4 bases, with 11 bases between them. CDR3 length: 15 residues.

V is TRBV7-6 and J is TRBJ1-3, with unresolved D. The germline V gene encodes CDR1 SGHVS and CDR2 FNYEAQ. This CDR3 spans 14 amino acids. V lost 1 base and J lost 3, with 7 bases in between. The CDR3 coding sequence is TGTGCCAGCAGCTTAGACGGAGATGGAAACACCATATATTTT. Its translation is CASSLDGDGNTIYF.

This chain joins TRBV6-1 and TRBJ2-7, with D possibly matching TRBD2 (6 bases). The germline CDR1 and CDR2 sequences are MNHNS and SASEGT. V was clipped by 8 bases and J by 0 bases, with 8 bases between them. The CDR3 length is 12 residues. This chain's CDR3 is CASGGFSYEQYF. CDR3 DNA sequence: TGTGCCAGCGGGGGGTTCTCCTACGAGCAGTACTTC.

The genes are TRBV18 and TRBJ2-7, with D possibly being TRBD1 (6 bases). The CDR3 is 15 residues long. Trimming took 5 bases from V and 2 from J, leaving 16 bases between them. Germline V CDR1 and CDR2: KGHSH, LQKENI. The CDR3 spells CASSSGAGDTYEQYF. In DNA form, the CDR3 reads TGTGCCAGCTCATCTGGGGCAGGGGACACCTACGAGCAGTACTTC.

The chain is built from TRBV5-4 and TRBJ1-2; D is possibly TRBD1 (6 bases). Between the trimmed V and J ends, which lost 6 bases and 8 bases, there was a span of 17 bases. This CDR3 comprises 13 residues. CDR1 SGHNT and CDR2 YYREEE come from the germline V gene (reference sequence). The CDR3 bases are TGTGCCAGCAAGGCATTAGGGGGAGCGGGCTACACCTTC. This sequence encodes CASKALGGAGYTF.